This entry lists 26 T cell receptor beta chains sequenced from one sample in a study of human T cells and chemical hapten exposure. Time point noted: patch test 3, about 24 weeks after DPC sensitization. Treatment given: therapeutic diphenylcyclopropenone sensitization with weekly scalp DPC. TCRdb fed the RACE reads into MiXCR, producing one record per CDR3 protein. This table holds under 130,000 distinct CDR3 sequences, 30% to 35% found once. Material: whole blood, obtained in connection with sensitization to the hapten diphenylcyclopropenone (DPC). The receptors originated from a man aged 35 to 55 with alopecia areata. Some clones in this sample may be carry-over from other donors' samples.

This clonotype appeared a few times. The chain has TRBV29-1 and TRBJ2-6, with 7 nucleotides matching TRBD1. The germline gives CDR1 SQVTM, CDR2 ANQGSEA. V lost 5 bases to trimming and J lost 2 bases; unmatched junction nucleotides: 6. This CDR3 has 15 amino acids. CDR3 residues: CSVSPGGPGANVLTF. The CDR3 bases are TGCAGCGTTTCCCCAGGGGGACCTGGGGCCAACGTCCTGACTTTC.

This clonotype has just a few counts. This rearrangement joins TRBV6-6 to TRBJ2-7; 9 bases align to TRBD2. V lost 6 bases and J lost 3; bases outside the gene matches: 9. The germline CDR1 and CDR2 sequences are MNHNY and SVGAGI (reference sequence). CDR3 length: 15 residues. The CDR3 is CASRAQGSGSYEQYF. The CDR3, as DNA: TGTGCCAGCAGGGCGCAGGGTAGCGGGAGCTACGAGCAGTACTTC.

This chain's CDR3 is CASSETATSTGELFF. CDR3 nucleotides: TGTGCCAGCAGTGAGACAGCCACCTCTACCGGGGAGCTGTTTTTT. The rearrangement uses TRBV2 and TRBJ2-2, with D perhaps matching TRBD1 (5 bases). The V gene's germline CDR1 is SNHLY and CDR2 FYNNEI. This CDR3 contains 15 residues. V was trimmed by 3 bases and J by 5 bases, leaving 13 bases between them.

The CDR3 here is CASSRKETQYF. The CDR3 DNA reads as TGTGCCAGCAGCCGGAAGGAGACCCAGTACTTC. The chain uses TRBV5-6 and TRBJ2-5; D ambiguous. Trimming left V 4 bases short and J 5 bases short, with 6 bases between. Per germline, CDR1 SGHDT and CDR2 YYEEEE. This CDR3 is built from 11 residues.

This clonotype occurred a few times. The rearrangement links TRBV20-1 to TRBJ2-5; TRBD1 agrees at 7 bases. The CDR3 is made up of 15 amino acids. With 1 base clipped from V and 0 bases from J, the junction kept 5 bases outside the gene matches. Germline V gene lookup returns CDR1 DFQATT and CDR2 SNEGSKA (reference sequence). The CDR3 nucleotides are TGCAGTGCTAGAGCCTCACAGGGGTACCAAGAGACCCAGTACTTC. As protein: CSARASQGYQETQYF.

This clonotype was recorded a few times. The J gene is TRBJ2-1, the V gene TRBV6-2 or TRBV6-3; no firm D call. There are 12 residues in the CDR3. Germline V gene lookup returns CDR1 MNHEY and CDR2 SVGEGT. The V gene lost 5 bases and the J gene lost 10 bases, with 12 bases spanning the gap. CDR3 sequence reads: CASSRHNPEQFF. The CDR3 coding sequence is TGTGCCAGCAGTCGCCACAACCCAGAGCAGTTCTTC.

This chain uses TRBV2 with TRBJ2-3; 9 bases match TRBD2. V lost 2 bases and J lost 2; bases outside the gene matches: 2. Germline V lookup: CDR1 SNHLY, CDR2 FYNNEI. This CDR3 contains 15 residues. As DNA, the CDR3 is TGTGCCAGCAGTGAACTAGCGGGACTCACAGATACGCAGTATTTT. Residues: CASSELAGLTDTQYF.

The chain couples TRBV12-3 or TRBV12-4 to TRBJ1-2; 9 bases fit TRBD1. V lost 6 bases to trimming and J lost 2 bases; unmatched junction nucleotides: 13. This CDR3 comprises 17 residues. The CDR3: CASRGRDRVLGNYGYTF. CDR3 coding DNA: TGTGCCAGCAGGGGCCGGGACAGGGTACTTGGCAACTATGGCTACACCTTC.

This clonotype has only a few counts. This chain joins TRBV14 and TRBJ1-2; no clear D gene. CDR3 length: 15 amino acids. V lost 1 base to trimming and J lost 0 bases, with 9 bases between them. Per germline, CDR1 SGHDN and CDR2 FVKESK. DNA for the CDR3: TGTGCCAGCAGCCAAGCTCCGACACCTAACTATGGCTACACCTTC. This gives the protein CASSQAPTPNYGYTF.

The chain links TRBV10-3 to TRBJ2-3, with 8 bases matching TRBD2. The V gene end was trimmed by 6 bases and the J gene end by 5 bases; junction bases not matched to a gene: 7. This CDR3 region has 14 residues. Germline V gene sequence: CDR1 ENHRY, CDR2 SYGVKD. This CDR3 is CAIRPQRELDTQYF. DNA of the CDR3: TGTGCCATCAGGCCCCAGCGGGAGTTAGATACGCAGTATTTT.

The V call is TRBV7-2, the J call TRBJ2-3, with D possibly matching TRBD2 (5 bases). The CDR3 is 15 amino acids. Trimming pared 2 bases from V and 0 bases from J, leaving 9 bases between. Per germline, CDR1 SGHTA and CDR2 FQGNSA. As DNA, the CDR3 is TGTGCCAGCAGCTTAACGCGGGCTAGCACAGATACGCAGTATTTT. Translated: CASSLTRASTDTQYF.

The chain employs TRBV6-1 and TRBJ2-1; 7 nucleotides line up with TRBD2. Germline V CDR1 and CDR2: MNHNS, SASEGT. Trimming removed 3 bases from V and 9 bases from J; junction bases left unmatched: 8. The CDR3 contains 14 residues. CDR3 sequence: CASSDAGAWGEQFF. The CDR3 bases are TGTGCCAGCAGTGATGCGGGAGCATGGGGTGAGCAGTTCTTC.

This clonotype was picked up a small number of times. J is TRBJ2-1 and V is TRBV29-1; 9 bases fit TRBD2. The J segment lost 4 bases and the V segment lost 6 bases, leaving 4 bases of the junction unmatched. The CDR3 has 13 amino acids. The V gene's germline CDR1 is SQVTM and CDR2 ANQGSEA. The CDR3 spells CSVGTSRYNEQFF. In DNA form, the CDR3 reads TGCAGCGTCGGGACTAGCCGATACAATGAGCAGTTCTTC.

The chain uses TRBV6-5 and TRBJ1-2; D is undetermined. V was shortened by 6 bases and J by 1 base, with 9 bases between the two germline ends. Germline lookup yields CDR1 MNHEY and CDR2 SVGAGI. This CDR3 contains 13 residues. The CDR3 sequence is CASRNRFNYGYTF. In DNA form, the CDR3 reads TGTGCCAGCAGGAACAGATTTAACTATGGCTACACCTTC.

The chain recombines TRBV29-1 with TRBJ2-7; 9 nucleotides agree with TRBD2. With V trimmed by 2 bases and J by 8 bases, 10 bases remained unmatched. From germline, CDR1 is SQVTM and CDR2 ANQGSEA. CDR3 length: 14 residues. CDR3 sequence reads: CSVEIAGVVDKQYF. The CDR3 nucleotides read TGCAGCGTTGAAATAGCGGGAGTGGTAGATAAGCAGTACTTC.

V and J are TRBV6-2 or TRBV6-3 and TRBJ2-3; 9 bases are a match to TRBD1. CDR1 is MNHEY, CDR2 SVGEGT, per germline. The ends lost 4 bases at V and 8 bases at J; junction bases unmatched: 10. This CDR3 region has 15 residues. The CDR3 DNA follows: TGTGCCAGCAGTTTTGGGCGGACAGGGGATGCTACGCAGTATTTT. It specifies CASSFGRTGDATQYF.

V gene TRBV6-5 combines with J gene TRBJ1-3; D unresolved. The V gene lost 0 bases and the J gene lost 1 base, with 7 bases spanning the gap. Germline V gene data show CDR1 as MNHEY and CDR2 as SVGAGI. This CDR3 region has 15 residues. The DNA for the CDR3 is TGTGCCAGCAGTTACTCTAGAACTTCTGGAAACACCATATATTTT. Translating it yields CASSYSRTSGNTIYF.

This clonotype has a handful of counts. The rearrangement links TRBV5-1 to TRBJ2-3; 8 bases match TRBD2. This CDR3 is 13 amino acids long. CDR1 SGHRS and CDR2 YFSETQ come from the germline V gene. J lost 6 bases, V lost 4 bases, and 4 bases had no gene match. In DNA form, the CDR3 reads TGCGCCAGCAGCCTGGGACTAGGGGATACGCAGTATTTT. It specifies CASSLGLGDTQYF.

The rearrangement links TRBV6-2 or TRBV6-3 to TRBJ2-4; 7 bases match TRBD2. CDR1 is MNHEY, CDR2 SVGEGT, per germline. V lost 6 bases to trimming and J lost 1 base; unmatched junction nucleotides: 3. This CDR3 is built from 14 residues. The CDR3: CASRGAGAKNIQYF. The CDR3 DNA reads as TGTGCCAGCAGAGGAGCGGGGGCCAAAAACATTCAGTACTTC.

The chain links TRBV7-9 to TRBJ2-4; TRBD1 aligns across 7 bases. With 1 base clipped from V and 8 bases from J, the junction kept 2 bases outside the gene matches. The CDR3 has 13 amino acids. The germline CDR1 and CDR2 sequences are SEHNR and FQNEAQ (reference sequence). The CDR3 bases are TGTGCCAGCAGCTTAGAGGGGGCGGACATTCAGTACTTC. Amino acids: CASSLEGADIQYF.

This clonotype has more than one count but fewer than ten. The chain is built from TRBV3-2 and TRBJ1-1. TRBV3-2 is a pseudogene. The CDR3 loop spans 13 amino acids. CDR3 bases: TGTGCCAGCAGCCAAGCCCACGACACTGAAGCTTTCTTT. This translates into CASSQAHDTEAFF.

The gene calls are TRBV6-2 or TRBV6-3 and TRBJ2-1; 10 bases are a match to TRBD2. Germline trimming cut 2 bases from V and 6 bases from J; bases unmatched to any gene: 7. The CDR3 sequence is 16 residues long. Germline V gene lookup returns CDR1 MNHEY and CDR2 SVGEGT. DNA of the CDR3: TGTGCCAGCAGTTACCATCTAGCGGGAGTTTCCAATGAGCAGTTCTTC. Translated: CASSYHLAGVSNEQFF.

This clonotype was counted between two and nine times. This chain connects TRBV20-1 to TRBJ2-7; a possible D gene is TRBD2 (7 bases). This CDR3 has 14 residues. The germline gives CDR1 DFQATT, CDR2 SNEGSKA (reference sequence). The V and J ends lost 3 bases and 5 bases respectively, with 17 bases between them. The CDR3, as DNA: TGCAGTGCTAGTATCCGCAGGGGAGGGGACGAGCAGTACTTC. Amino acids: CSASIRRGGDEQYF.

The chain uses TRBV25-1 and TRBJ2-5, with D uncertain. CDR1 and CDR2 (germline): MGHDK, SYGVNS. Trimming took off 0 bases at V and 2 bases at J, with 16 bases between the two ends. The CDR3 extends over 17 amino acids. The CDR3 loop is CASSEYPDTMPQETQYF. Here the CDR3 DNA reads TGTGCCAGCAGTGAATATCCTGACACGATGCCGCAAGAGACCCAGTACTTC.

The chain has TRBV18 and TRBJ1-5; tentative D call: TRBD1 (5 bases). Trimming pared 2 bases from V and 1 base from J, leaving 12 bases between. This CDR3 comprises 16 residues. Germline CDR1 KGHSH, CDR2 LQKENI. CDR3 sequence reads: CASSPYGTTSNQPQHF. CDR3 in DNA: TGTGCCAGCTCACCATACGGGACCACGAGCAATCAGCCCCAGCATTTT.

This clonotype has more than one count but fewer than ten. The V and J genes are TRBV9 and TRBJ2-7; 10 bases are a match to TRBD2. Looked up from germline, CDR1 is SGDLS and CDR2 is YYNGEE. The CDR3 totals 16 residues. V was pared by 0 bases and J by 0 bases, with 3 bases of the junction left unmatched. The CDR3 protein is CASSVGAGGPSYEQYF. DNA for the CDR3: TGTGCCAGCAGCGTAGGAGCGGGAGGGCCCTCCTACGAGCAGTACTTC.